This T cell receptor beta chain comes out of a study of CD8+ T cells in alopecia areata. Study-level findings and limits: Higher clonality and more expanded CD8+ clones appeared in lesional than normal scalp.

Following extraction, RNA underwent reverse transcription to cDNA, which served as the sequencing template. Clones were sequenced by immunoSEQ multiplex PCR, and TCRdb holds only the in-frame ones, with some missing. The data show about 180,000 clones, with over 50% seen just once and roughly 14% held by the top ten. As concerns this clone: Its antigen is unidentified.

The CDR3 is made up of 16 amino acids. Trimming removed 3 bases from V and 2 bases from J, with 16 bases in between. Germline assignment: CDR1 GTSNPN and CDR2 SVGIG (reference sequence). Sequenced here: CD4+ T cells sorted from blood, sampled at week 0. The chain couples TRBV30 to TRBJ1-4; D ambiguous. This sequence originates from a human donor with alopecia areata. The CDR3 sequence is CAWRHHSGITNEKLFF. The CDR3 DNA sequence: TGTGCCTGGAGACACCATTCAGGAATCACTAATGAAAAACTGTTTTTT.